The source of this TCR beta chain is a study of cytomegalovirus exposure and HLA in healthy donors (dated 2017 in TCRdb). Study-level background: An earlier analysis of roughly 500 of the donors reported about 290 Gb of sequence data and 117 million unique TCR beta sequences from 190 million or so T cells. Donor age, sex, ethnicity and CMV serostatus were compiled together with the repertoire data. In a later analysis, previously published TCR beta repertoires from fewer than 750 donors were re-analyzed and high-resolution HLA genotyping was added so that TCR occurrence patterns could be studied. The genetic ancestry cluster associated with self-reported Caucasian donors included 81% of the 398 genotyped donors. An early release covering about 600 HLA-typed donors comprised about 300 gigabases of sequencing data and 65 million to 100 million unique TCR sequences. The study was designed to test whether signatures of past pathogen exposure could be identified by cataloging public T cell receptors. Besides the first cohort of hundreds of subjects, a separate validation cohort made up of 120 or so different subjects was used. The study used immunosequencing to profile the T cell repertoires of under 700 subjects and linked those repertoires to cytomegalovirus serostatus. Every discovery cohort repertoire had been produced on one sequencing platform. High-throughput TCR immunosequencing, statistical association of individual TCRs with disease status, and machine learning were combined to predict cytomegalovirus infection status. Class I and class II HLA loci were covered by the typing at four-digit resolution. In the later analysis, no new phenotypic data were used to find candidate immune exposures; instead, reliance was placed on TCR beta sequences and their occurrence across donors. A later genetic analysis took genome-wide SNP genotypes for about 65% of the 666 donors and used that subset as a discovery cohort. Across about 370 genotyped donors of the cohort, an average of about 240,000 unique TCR beta nucleotide sequences per donor were sequenced, and roughly 17% of those sequences were non-productive. Typing coverage varied by locus: about 620-630 donors for A, B, C, DRB1 and DQB1; approximately 500 for DQA1; more than 600 for DPA1; about 450 for DPB1. To decide whether each TCR beta V gene segment behaved as functional or pseudogenic, an earlier analysis of some 580 of the donors relied on high-throughput TCR beta sequencing. Several DR-DQ haplotypes were treated as single units for association and clustering because of strong linkage in the cohort. Broader findings and caveats from the paper: The earlier analysis of around 600 of the donors excluded seventeen rarely observed V segments, including chromosome 9 orphons, because counts were too low. Broadly in line with IMGT annotations, most TCR beta V segments showed up in productive rearrangements about 87% or about 30% of the time in an earlier analysis of several hundred of the donors. A further reported finding was that TCR beta sequences accurately predicted the HLA-A and HLA-B alleles for most subjects in the first cohort. A later analysis reported that several top co-occurrence clusters appeared linked to parvovirus B19, influenza, CMV and Epstein-Barr virus. Strong co-occurrence of HLA alleles, especially DR and DQ, made assigning TCR associations to individual alleles difficult. A few of the identified cytomegalovirus-associated TCR beta chains were confirmed in vitro to be specific for cytomegalovirus antigens. Compared with the approximately 670-donor mean, donors in an Asian-associated ancestry cluster had fewer N-insertions in productive TCRs, according to a later genetic analysis. V-gene and J-gene trimming of TCR beta chains was associated with a missense DCLRE1C variant in a later genetic analysis, and the association was replicated in an independent cohort. Specific HLA alleles were associated with over 15,000 TCR beta sequences at a false discovery rate of 0.05 in a later analysis. The only immune exposure information available for the cohort was CMV serostatus. Most CMV-associated TCR beta chains appeared to be HLA-restricted in a later analysis, and the HLA associations seemed to be driven largely by CMV exposure. Only TCR beta chains were sequenced in this cohort, and the absence of alpha or paired-chain data limited detectable features. The sequencing pipeline was judged likely to have produced a cluster of highly shared sequence variants as a technical artifact. Presence/absence analyses assumed roughly uniform sequencing depth across donors, an assumption that may not hold. Cytomegalovirus status was reported to be diagnosed by the classifier with high specificity and sensitivity in both the original and validation cohorts. Some IMGT-functional V segments, including TRBV6-2 and TRBV6-3, could not be told apart with the 87-base-pair reads, so those segments were excluded. Across donors, most TCR sequences were observed very rarely, whereas some public TCRs were present in many individuals. A later analysis found that TCR association rates varied across HLA loci, with DRB1 alleles showing the most associated TCRs and HLA-C alleles the fewest. It was suggested by the authors that the approach could potentially be generalized to other disease states and immunological phenotypes. Linkage disequilibrium might explain the correlated functional status among segregating V segments, but an unknown experimental factor could not be ruled out. In a later analysis, HLA-associated TCR beta chains were found to be more clonally expanded and to have lower generation probabilities than equally common non-associated chains. A total of 150 to 200 TCR beta chains were listed by the study as associated with cytomegalovirus. Because some donors lacked HLA typing at each locus, the association tests relied only on the typed subset.

In the germline V gene, CDR1 corresponds to MNHEY and CDR2 to SVGAGI. Counted from cysteine to phenylalanine, this CDR3 has 14 amino acids. The sequence is cut down to CDR3 DNA, 42 bases in frame from base 1. V and J are trimmed by 5 bases and 2 bases, and the gene matches miss 5 bases of the junction. Library creation used the immunoSEQ multiplex PCR assay. For the multiplex PCR, a mixture combining 60 forward primers for TCR Vbeta segments and 13 reverse primers for TCR Jbeta segments was used. A multiplex PCR assay on genomic DNA amplified the CDR3 region of rearranged TCR beta genes. The amplified TCR beta libraries were sequenced on the Illumina HiSeq System as 87-base-pair reads. Concerning the study's data processing: In a later analysis, around 80 million unique TCR beta chains were counted across the roughly 670 repertoires, and roughly 10 million of these chains were shared by at least two donors. Raw reads were error-corrected and collapsed into unique sequences by a nearest-neighbor algorithm in which closely related sequences were merged to remove PCR and sequencing errors. V, D and J gene segments were assigned by aligning CDR3 sequences to IMGT reference sequences. For a sequence to be retained, at least a six-nucleotide match to both a V gene segment and a J gene segment was required. A rearrangement was called productive if the CDR3 had no stop codons and remained in frame with V and J, and every other rearrangement was called non-productive. Following IMGT convention, CDR3 was defined as the stretch from the second conserved V-encoded cysteine to the conserved J-encoded phenylalanine. The earlier analysis of approximately 590 of the donors excluded any sequence lacking an unambiguous match to a single V gene segment. An earlier analysis of just under 600 of the donors called V segments functional above 56.7% productive rearrangements and segregating when the between-donor standard deviation exceeded 5%. A statistical classification framework was developed to diagnose cytomegalovirus status using the catalog of TCR beta chain sequences. A later analysis assigned V and J genes by comparing TCR nucleotide sequences with IMGT/GENE-DB human TR gene sequences. In a later analysis, CDR3 sequences and most-parsimonious VDJ recombination scenarios were assigned using the TCRdist pipeline. In a later analysis, each TCR beta chain was defined by its CDR3 amino acid sequence together with its V-gene family, and reads without a unique V-gene family were excluded. In a later analysis, 550 to 650 highly shared, low-generation-probability nucleotide sequences were removed to address suspected cross-contamination and a sequencing artifact. In a later analysis, a clonal expansion index for each public chain was calculated from normalized within-repertoire ranks of inferred template counts. In a later analysis, generation probabilities were computed using a VDJ recombination model fitted to out-of-frame rearrangements, and the results were checked against IGoR. In a later analysis, hypergeometric tests were used to score TCR-TCR, TCR-HLA and TCR-CMV co-occurrence, with a repertoire-size bias correction applied to TCR pairs. In a later analysis, false discovery rates were estimated by permuting HLA or CMV assignments 20 times. A later analysis grouped co-occurring TCRs with DBSCAN, adding TCRdist sequence similarity when clustering within HLA-allele-positive subsets. Co-occurrence clustering excluded repertoires with fewer than 30,000 or more than 120,000 public chains, plus five with anomalous nucleotide sharing. The clones in this table, taken by TCRdb from immuneACCESS, are in-frame only. Not every clone is retained; where verified, under half of the shortfall comes from an unresolved V gene, and the cause of the rest is unknown. For V, J and clone size, that table is used; D and trimming come from the DNA. The sample table records about 160,000 clones; around 77% of these occur just once. The ten largest clones represent about 1.3% of the sample.

As regards this clone: Its antigen remains undetermined. Nothing much larger sits one base from this clone, and base qualities are not available.

The cohort consisted of 600 to 750 healthy bone marrow donors. At the time of sampling, every cohort member was nominally healthy, though immune exposures that went unrecorded were likely present. The donor was CMV seronegative and was included in the group of several hundred seronegative cohort members. Each donor provided a peripheral blood sample, and peripheral blood mononuclear cells were used for TCR beta sequencing. The Qiagen DNeasy Blood Extraction Kit was used to extract genomic DNA from the blood cell samples. This TCR derives from a man in his 60s in good health and CMV-seronegative. The chain is encoded by TRBV6-5 joined to TRBJ2-7; 8 of the junction bases match TRBD1. The sample was PBMCs. The DNA sequence is as follows: TGTGCCAGCAGTCGCGCGGGACAGGCCTACGAGCAGTACTTC. This codes for CASSRAGQAYEQYF.